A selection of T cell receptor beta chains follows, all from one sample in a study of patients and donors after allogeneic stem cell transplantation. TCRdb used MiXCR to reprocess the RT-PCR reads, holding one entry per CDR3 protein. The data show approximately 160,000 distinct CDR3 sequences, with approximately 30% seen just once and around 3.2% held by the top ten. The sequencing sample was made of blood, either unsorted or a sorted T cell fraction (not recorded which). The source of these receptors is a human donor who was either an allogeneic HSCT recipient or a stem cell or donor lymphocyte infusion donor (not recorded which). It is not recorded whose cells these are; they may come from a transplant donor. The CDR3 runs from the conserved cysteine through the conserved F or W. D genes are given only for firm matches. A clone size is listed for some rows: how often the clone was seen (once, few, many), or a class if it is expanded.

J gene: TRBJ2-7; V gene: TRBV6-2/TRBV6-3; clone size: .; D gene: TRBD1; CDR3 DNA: TGTGCCAGCAGGGCTACCGGGACAGGCTACGAGCAGTACTTC; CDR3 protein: CASRATGTGYEQYF
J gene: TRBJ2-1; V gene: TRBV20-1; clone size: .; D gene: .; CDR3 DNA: TGCAGTGCTAGACTACTTTACAATGAGCAGTTCTTC; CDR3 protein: CSARLLYNEQFF
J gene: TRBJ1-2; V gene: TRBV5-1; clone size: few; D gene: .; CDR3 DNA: TGCGCCAGCAGCTTGGCCTCGGGTGCCTATGGCTACACCTTC; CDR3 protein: CASSLASGAYGYTF
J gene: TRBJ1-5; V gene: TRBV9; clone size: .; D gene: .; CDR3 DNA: TGTGCCAGCAGCGTAGAAAGCAATCAGCCCCAGCATTTT; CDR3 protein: CASSVESNQPQHF
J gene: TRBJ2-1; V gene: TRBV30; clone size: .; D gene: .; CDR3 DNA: TGTGCCTGGAGTGCGAGCGGGCCTGAGCAGTTCTTC; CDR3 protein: CAWSASGPEQFF
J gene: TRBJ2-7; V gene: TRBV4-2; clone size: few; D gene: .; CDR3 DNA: TGTGCCAGCAGCCCCAACTTAGACTACGAGCAGTACTTC; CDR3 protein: CASSPNLDYEQYF
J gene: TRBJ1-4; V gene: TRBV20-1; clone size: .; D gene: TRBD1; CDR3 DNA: TGCATCGGACAGGGAGGGGCTAATGAAAAACTGTTTTTT; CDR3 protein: CIGQGGANEKLFF
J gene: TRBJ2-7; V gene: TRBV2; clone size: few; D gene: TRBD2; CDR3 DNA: TGTGCCAGCAGTGAAGCACGGGGGGACTCCTACGAGCAGTACTTC; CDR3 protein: CASSEARGDSYEQYF
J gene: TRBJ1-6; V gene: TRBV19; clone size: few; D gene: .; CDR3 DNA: TGTGCCAGTAGCCGGCAGATCGCGGCACCCCTCCACTTT; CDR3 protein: CASSRQIAAPLHF
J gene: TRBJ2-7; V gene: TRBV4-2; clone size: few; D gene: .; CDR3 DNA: TGTGCCAGCAGCCAAGAGGACTATCAGGGGACCTACGAGCAGTACTTC; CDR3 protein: CASSQEDYQGTYEQYF
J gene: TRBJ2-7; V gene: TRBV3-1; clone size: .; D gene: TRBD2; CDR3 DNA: TGTGCCAGCAGCCTCGGGACTAGCGGGAGGCTCGAGCAGTACTTC; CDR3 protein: CASSLGTSGRLEQYF
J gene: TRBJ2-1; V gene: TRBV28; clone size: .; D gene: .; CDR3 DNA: TGTGCCAGCACCCGGCCTAGCTACTACAATGAGCAGTTCTTC; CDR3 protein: CASTRPSYYNEQFF
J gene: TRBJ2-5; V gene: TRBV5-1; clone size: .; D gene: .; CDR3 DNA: TGCGCCAGCAGCTTGGAAAAGGAGACCCAGTACTTC; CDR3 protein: CASSLEKETQYF
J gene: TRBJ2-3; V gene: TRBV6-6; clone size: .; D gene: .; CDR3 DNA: TGTGCCAGCAGTTACCGACGGGGGTCTATGACAGATACGCAGTATTTT; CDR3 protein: CASSYRRGSMTDTQYF
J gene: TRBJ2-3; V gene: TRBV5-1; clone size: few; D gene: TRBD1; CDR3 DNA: TGCGCCAGCAGCTTCCCGGGACAGAGCACAGATACGCAGTATTTT; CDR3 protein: CASSFPGQSTDTQYF
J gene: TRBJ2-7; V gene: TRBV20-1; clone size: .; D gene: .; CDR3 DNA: TGCAGTGCGAGGCACCCTTTACAGAGATCATACGAGCAGTACTTC; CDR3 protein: CSARHPLQRSYEQYF
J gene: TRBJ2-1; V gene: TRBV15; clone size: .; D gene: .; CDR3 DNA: TGTGCCACCAGCAGAGATCGTCACAATGAGCAGTTCTTC; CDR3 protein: CATSRDRHNEQFF
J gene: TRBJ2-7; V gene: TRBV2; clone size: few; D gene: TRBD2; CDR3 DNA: TGTGCCAGTAGCGGGAGGGCCGGAGAGCAGTACTTC; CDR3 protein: CASSGRAGEQYF
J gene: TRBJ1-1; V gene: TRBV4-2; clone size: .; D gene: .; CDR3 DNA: TGTGCCAGCAGCCGGGACCCATACACTGAAGCTTTCTTT; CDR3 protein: CASSRDPYTEAFF
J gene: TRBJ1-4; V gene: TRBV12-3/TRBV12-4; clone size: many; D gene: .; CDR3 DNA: TGTGCCAGCAAGCGCGCCTTTGAAAAACTGTTTTTT; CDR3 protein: CASKRAFEKLFF
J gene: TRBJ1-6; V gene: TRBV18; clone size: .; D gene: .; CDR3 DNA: TGTGCCAGCTCACCATACAAAGACAGGAGTCCGATGGGTAATTCACCCCTCCACTTT; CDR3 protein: CASSPYKDRSPMGNSPLHF
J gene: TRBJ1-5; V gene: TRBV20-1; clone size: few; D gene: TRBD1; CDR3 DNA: TGCAGTGCTAGAGAGAGGGACAGAGCTGTTCAGCCCCAGCATTTT; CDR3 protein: CSARERDRAVQPQHF
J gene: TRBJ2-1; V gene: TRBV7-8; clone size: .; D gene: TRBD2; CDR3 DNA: TGTGCCAGCAGCTTAGTGGGTAGCGGGAGGATGGTAGGGACCTACAATGAGCAGTTCTTC; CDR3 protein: CASSLVGSGRMVGTYNEQFF
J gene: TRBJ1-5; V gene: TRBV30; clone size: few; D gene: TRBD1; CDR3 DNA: TGTGCCTGGTCCAGGGGGCAAGCTAGCAATCAGCCCCAGCATTTT; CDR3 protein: CAWSRGQASNQPQHF
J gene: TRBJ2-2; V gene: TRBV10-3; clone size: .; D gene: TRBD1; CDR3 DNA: TGTGCCATCAGTGAGTCGATAGGGTCCGGACAGGGAAACACCGGGGAGCTGTTTTTT; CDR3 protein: CAISESIGSGQGNTGELFF
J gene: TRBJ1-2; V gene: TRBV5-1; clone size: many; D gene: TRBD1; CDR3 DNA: TGCGCCAGCAGCTTGGCCCAGGGGGGCCATGGCTACACCTTC; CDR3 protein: CASSLAQGGHGYTF
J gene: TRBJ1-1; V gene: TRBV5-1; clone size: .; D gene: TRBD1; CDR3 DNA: TGCGCCAGCAGCTTGGAGAACAGGGGGGCAAGGTTGGGAGCTTTCTTT; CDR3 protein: CASSLENRGARLGAFF
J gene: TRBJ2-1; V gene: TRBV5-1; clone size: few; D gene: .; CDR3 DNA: TGCGCCAGCAGCTCCGCGGGGAACTACAATGAGCAGTTCTTC; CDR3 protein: CASSSAGNYNEQFF
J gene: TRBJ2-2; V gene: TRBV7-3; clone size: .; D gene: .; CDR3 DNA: TGTGCCAGCAGCTTAACGGTTAACACCGGGGAGCTGTTTTTT; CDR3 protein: CASSLTVNTGELFF
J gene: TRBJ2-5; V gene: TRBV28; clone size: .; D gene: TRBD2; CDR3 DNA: TGTGCCAGCACCGGACTAGCGGGAGTAGGGGAGACCCAGTACTTC; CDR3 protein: CASTGLAGVGETQYF
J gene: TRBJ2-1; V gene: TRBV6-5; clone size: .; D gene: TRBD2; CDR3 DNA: TGTGCCAGCAGTTACTATGTAGCGGGAGCCTACAATGAGCAGTTCTTC; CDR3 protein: CASSYYVAGAYNEQFF
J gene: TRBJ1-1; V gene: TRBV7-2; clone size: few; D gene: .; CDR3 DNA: TGTGCCAGCAGCTCTCCAGGGGCCTTGGTCACTGAAGCTTTCTTT; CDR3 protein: CASSSPGALVTEAFF
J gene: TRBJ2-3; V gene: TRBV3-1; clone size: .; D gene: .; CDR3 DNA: TGTGCCAGCAGCCAAGATCATGGCGGGAGCACAGATACGCAGTATTTT; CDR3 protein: CASSQDHGGSTDTQYF
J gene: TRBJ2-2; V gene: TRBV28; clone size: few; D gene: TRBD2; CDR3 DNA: TGTGCCAGCAGTTTATTCCTAGCGGGGGGGAACACCGGGGAGCTGTTTTTT; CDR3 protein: CASSLFLAGGNTGELFF
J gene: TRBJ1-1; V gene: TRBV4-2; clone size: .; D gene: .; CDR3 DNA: TGTGCCAGCAGCCAAGACGCCCAGGTGAACACTGAAGCTTTCTTT; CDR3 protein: CASSQDAQVNTEAFF
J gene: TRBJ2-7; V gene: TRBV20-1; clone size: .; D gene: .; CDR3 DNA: TGCAGTGCTGGGACGGGCCGCACCTACGAGCAGTACTTC; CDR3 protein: CSAGTGRTYEQYF
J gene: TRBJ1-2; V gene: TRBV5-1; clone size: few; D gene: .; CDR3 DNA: TGCGCCAGCAGCCCGACAGTCGCTAACTATGGCTACACCTTC; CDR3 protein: CASSPTVANYGYTF
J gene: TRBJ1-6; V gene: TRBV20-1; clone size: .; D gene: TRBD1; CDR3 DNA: TGCAGTGCTAGAGCCTATCCCGGGAAGGGGGCCAGCTCCTATAATTCACCCCTCCACTTT; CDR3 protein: CSARAYPGKGASSYNSPLHF